This T cell receptor beta chain was sequenced for a study of blood T cell repertoires in COVID-19 (dated by TCRdb to 2020 to 2022). For the study in its entirety: Collaborator samples came from the United States, Italy and Spain and covered acute and convalescent phases of COVID-19. The prospective study material was composed of cDNA or gDNA derived from T cells, B-cell-depleted T cells, or PBMCs. The samples were drawn from the first 160 participants of the ongoing ImmuneRACE study and from over 950 subjects provided by 6 global collaborators. The repertoires were made available in a free public database intended to serve as a resource for research on the immune response to SARS-CoV-2. Sample metadata almost always included a de-identified subject ID, COVID-19 status, age in years and sex. Where available, HLA class I and class II types were taken from metadata supplied by the sample provider and were not determined by assay-based typing. Deeply sampled blood TCRbeta repertoires from subjects exposed to, actively infected with, or recovered from COVID-19 were included in the dataset. Study-wide findings and limitations: The amount of clinical and demographic metadata varied by source and participant and was provided uncurated.

Each collaborating institution followed its own protocols to collect whole blood in K2EDTA tubes. For TCRbeta analysis, collaborators shipped samples as frozen whole blood, isolated PBMCs, or DNA extracted from either of those sample types. TCRbeta CDR3 regions were amplified from genomic DNA by means of the immunoSEQ Assay, a bias-controlled multiplex PCR. The authors' analysis ran thus. Within the assay, amplification of reference gene primers was used to estimate how many nucleated cells each sample contained. To quantify the absolute abundance of each unique TCRbeta CDR3 rearrangement, sequence reads were collapsed and filtered. For each sample, productive Simpson clonality was calculated as the square root of Simpson's diversity index across productive rearrangements. TCRdb stores this immuneACCESS table with in-frame sequences only. Part of the clones is absent; in the studies checked, under half of the shortfall reflects unresolved V genes, and no reason is known for the rest. The V and J calls and the clone size are those of that table, but D and trimming were determined from the DNA. The sample yields approximately 270,000 clones; about 90% were counted once. Of the sample, over 1.2% falls within the top ten clones.

The germline V gene specifies SGHRS as CDR1 and YFSETQ as CDR2. V is cut back by 2 bases and J by 7 bases, with 1 base in the junction unmatched. From its cysteine to its phenylalanine, the CDR3 spans 14 amino acids. The entry retains the CDR3 DNA only, 42 bases that are in frame from base 1. A word on this clone: Its antigen is unknown. Per-base quality was not reported, and no clone a single base away is much larger than it.

The receptor's source is an older man with acute or convalescent COVID-19. This chain is built from TRBV5-1 and TRBJ1-6, and 9 bases in between align with TRBD1. Sequenced input: peripheral blood. The nucleotide sequence reads TGCGCCAGCAGCTTAGACAGGGGGAATTCACCCCTCCACTTT. It is translated as CASSLDRGNSPLHF. When the CDR3 is completed using the reference TRBV5-1 and TRBJ1-6 genes on either side, the full variable domain is KAGVTQTPRYLIKTRGQQVTLSCSPISGHRSVSWYQQTPGQGLQFLFEYFSETQRNKGNFPGRFSGRQFSNSRSEMNVSTLELGDSALYLCASSLDRGNSPLHFGNGTRLTVT.